The T cell receptor (beta chain) under discussion was sequenced for a study of shared clonotypes between healthy human individuals. The CDR3 length is 14 residues. Per germline, CDR1 LNHDA and CDR2 SQIVND (reference sequence). J lost 0 bases, V lost 6 bases, and 4 bases had no gene match. TCRdb's copy holds only in-frame clones and misses some; the assay was immunoSEQ multiplex PCR. The data hold over a million clones, with approximately 96% observed a single time. J is TRBJ1-2 and V is TRBV19, with 7 bases aligning to TRBD1. This TCR derives from a man in his thirties or forties in good health. The sample taken for sequencing was naive CD4+ T cells sorted from blood. The subset was: CD45RA+ positively selected. The DNA of the CDR3 is TGTGCCAGTAGAACAGGGGCTGCTAACTATGGCTACACCTTC. It translates to CASRTGAANYGYTF.